This TCR beta chain was sequenced for a study of blood T cell repertoires in COVID-19. The wider study: Samples taken during acute and convalescent COVID-19 were collected in the United States, Italy and Spain. T cells, B-cell-depleted T cells, or PBMCs provided the cDNA or gDNA that served as material.

Trimming stripped 2 bases from V and 5 bases from J, with 12 bases between. CDR1 is KGHSH, CDR2 LQKENI, per germline. The CDR3 covers 14 residues. Per the authors' pipeline: Nucleated cell number was recorded as an estimate derived from reference gene primer amplification. Method: immunoSEQ multiplex PCR; TCRdb's copy keeps in-frame clones and lacks some. From that table come the V and J calls and clone size; the DNA was used to work out D and trimming. The repertoire holds 310,000 or so clones, with 87% as singletons. The sequenced material came from peripheral blood. The chain has TRBV18 and TRBJ2-5, with D unclear. The sequence derives from a woman between 50 and 59 years old who had recovered from COVID-19. This CDR3 is CASSPNYGVETQYF. DNA for the CDR3: TGTGCCAGCTCACCAAACTATGGTGTGGAGACCCAGTACTTC.